The 19 T cell receptor beta chains below come from one sample, sequenced in a study of Ad26.COV2.S vaccination and SARS-CoV-2 variants. Here immunoSEQ multiplex PCR was the method, and the copy in TCRdb shows in-frame clones only, minus some. Here the sample spans 350,000 to 450,000 clones, just over 90% being singletons. This specimen consisted of peripheral blood, obtained after recovery from COVID-19. The source of these receptors is a human donor who had recovered from COVID-19.

V and J are TRBV6-1 and TRBJ1-6; D not resolved. The germline V gene encodes CDR1 MNHNS and CDR2 SASEGT. V was shortened by 2 bases and J by 7 bases, with 6 bases between the two germline ends. The CDR3 is 13 residues long. DNA of the CDR3: TGTGCCAGCAGTGAACGGGGAAATTCACCCCTCCACTTT. It is translated as CASSERGNSPLHF.

The rearrangement links TRBV13 to TRBJ2-2; D remains unclear. Germline V gene data show CDR1 as PRHDT and CDR2 as FYEKMQ (reference sequence). V lost 3 bases and J lost 3, with 8 bases in between. This CDR3 spans 14 amino acids. The CDR3 DNA follows: TGTGCCAGCAGCTTGGGTGAGGACACCGGGGAGCTGTTTTTT. Residues: CASSLGEDTGELFF.

This sequence joins TRBV12-3 or TRBV12-4 and TRBJ1-1; no reliable D call. There are 11 residues in the CDR3. The ends were cut back, 7 bases at V and 2 bases at J, with 5 bases in the middle. The CDR3 DNA reads as TGTGCCAGCAAACTCAACACTGAAGCTTTCTTT. Residues: CASKLNTEAFF.

This chain uses TRBV5-4 with TRBJ2-3, with D perhaps matching TRBD1 (6 bases). The germline V gene encodes CDR1 SGHNT and CDR2 YYREEE (reference sequence). V was cut by 4 bases and J by 0 bases, with 12 bases left in between. The length of the CDR3 is 15 residues. The DNA for the CDR3 is TGTGCCAGCAGCCAGGGGAAACCTAGCACAGATACGCAGTATTTT. Protein: CASSQGKPSTDTQYF.

The V call is TRBV7-2, the J call TRBJ2-3, with no clear D. Germline V gives CDR1 SGHTA, CDR2 FQGNSA. This CDR3 contains 14 residues. The V and J ends lost 1 base and 6 bases respectively, with 11 bases between them. CDR3 sequence reads: CASSLVASMDTQYF. Written as DNA, the CDR3 is TGTGCCAGCAGCTTAGTGGCTAGTATGGATACGCAGTATTTT.

The chain employs TRBV5-1 and TRBJ2-5; 7 bases agree with TRBD1. With 4 bases clipped from V and 1 base from J, the junction kept 10 bases outside the gene matches. CDR3 size: 16 residues. Germline CDR1 and CDR2: SGHRS and YFSETQ. CDR3 DNA: TGCGCCAGCAGCGGGCCAGACAGGGCCCCCCAAGAGACCCAGTACTTC. Encoded protein: CASSGPDRAPQETQYF.

V usage is TRBV6-4 and J usage is TRBJ2-5; 7 bases align to TRBD2. The CDR3 covers 15 residues. CDR1 and CDR2 from the germline V gene are MRHNA and SNTAGT. Unmatched junction bases numbered 6, after V lost 4 bases and J lost 1 base. CDR3 nucleotide sequence: TGTGCCAGCAGTGGCGGAGGGACTACCCAAGAGACCCAGTACTTC. Translation gives CASSGGGTTQETQYF.

This clone was detected once. The J gene is TRBJ1-2, the V gene TRBV9, with D uncertain. This CDR3 comprises 13 residues. CDR1 is SGDLS and CDR2 is YYNGEE in the germline V gene. Trimming cost V 0 bases and J 4 bases, with 7 bases left between them. CDR3 DNA: TGTGCCAGCAGCGTAGGGAGTACCTATGGCTACACCTTC. It is translated as CASSVGSTYGYTF.

This sequence joins TRBV5-1 and TRBJ1-1; 8 nucleotides agree with TRBD1. The V gene end was trimmed by 4 bases and the J gene end by 9 bases; junction bases not matched to a gene: 5. This CDR3 has 12 residues. Germline CDR1 SGHRS, CDR2 YFSETQ. The CDR3 coding sequence is TGCGCCAGCAGCATAGGACAGGGCCAAGCTTTCTTT. It specifies CASSIGQGQAFF.

This clone was recorded once. The chain joins TRBV6-5 to TRBJ1-2; D uncertain. This CDR3 region has 13 residues. V lost 6 bases to trimming and J lost 7 bases, with 15 bases between them. The germline CDR1 and CDR2 sequences are MNHEY and SVGAGI. CDR3 nucleotides: TGTGCCAGCAGATTACAGAGGGTTGGTGGCTACACCTTC. As protein: CASRLQRVGGYTF.

J is TRBJ2-6 and V is TRBV5-5; D call uncertain. Deletions cut 5 bases from V and 4 bases from J, with 13 bases between. The CDR3 contains 15 residues. Germline values: CDR1 SGHKS, CDR2 YYEKEE (reference sequence). CDR3: CASRIDDPGANVLTF. The CDR3 DNA reads TGTGCCAGCAGGATTGACGATCCGGGGGCCAACGTCCTGACTTTC. Using reference TRBV5-5 and TRBJ2-6 for the parts outside the CDR3, the full variable domain is DAGVTQSPTHLIKTRGQQVTLRCSPISGHKSVSWYQQVLGQGPQFIFQYYEKEERGRGNFPDRFSARQFPNYSSELNVNALLLGDSALYLCASRIDDPGANVLTFGAGSRLTVL.

The chain uses TRBV13 and TRBJ2-5; the match to TRBD1 covers 9 bases. Germline CDR1 is PRHDT and CDR2 is FYEKMQ (reference sequence). V shed 9 bases and J 5 bases; nucleotides not matched to a gene: 4. The CDR3 contains 12 residues. The chain's CDR3 is CASGQGRETQYF. CDR3 nucleotides: TGTGCCAGTGGACAGGGGAGGGAGACCCAGTACTTC. The whole variable domain, filled in from reference TRBV13 and TRBJ2-5, reads AAGVIQSPRHLIKEKRETATLKCYPIPRHDTVYWYQQGPGQDPQFLISFYEKMQSDKGSIPDRFSAQQFSDYHSELNMSSLELGDSALYFCASGQGRETQYFGPGTRLLVL.

This clone showed up just a few times. The chain links TRBV27 to TRBJ1-2; the D is unclear. Trimming removed 6 bases at V and 0 bases at J, with 11 bases between. The CDR3 length is 14 residues. Germline V gene sequence: CDR1 MNHEY, CDR2 SMNVEV (reference sequence). The CDR3 protein is CASRFGSPNYGYTF. The CDR3 region has the DNA TGTGCCAGCAGATTCGGCAGCCCTAACTATGGCTACACCTTC.

The chain employs TRBV5-1 and TRBJ1-4; the D gene is possibly TRBD1 (6 bases). The germline V gene encodes CDR1 SGHRS and CDR2 YFSETQ. Deletions cut 2 bases from V and 7 bases from J, with 18 bases between. There are 16 residues in the CDR3. Here the CDR3 DNA reads TGCGCCAGCAGCTTTGGTCCGGGGGGCGGTGGTGAAAAACTGTTTTTT. Protein: CASSFGPGGGGEKLFF.

This rearrangement joins TRBV5-6 to TRBJ1-4; 9 bases are shared with TRBD1. The CDR3 is 15 amino acids. V was clipped by 4 bases and J by 8 bases; unmatched bases: 9. Germline CDR1 SGHDT, CDR2 YYEEEE. CDR3 residues: CASSLGTGWGEKLFF. As DNA, the CDR3 is TGTGCCAGCAGCCTTGGGACAGGGTGGGGCGAAAAACTGTTTTTT.

This chain links TRBV6-5 with TRBJ1-1; 7 positions match TRBD1. Germline CDR1 and CDR2: MNHEY and SVGAGI. The CDR3 extends over 15 amino acids. J lost 5 bases, V lost 4 bases, and 10 bases had no gene match. The CDR3 bases are TGTGCCAGCAGTTTCCAGGAAGGGGGCTATACTGAAGCTTTCTTT. Its translation is CASSFQEGGYTEAFF.

The V call is TRBV10-3, the J call TRBJ2-1; unclear D gene. V lost 9 bases and J 6 bases, leaving 15 bases between the germline ends. The V gene's germline CDR1 is ENHRY and CDR2 SYGVKD. This CDR3 spans 13 amino acids. DNA of the CDR3: TGTGCCATTTACTCCGTATACGGCAATGAGCAGTTCTTC. Protein: CAIYSVYGNEQFF.

V and J are TRBV25-1 and TRBJ1-6, with TRBD1 as a possible D gene (5 bases). Germline CDR1 is MGHDK and CDR2 is SYGVNS. V was trimmed by 0 bases and J by 5 bases, leaving 11 bases between them. The CDR3 is made up of 16 amino acids. The CDR3 sequence is CASSEYVRVDNSPLHF. For the CDR3, the DNA is TGTGCCAGCAGTGAATACGTCAGGGTCGATAATTCACCCCTCCACTTT.

The V call is TRBV11-2, the J call TRBJ1-1; 7 bases fit TRBD1. This CDR3 contains 12 residues. J was trimmed by 7 bases and V by 5 bases; bases with no gene match: 4. The germline CDR1 and CDR2 sequences are SGHAT and FQNNGV. The CDR3 bases are TGTGCCAGCAGCCGGGGGACAGATGAAGCTTTCTTT. It yields the protein CASSRGTDEAFF.